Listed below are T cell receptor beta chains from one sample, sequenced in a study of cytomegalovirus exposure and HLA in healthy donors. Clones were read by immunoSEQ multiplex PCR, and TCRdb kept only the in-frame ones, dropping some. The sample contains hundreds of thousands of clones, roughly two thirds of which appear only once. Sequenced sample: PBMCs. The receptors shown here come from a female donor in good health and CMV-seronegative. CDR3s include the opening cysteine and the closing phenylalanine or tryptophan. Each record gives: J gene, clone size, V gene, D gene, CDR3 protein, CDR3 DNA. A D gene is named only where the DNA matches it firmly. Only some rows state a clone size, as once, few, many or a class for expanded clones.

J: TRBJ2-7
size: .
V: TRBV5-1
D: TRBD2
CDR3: CASSYGLAGGIGYEQYF
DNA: TGCGCCAGCAGCTATGGACTAGCGGGAGGAATAGGATACGAGCAGTACTTC

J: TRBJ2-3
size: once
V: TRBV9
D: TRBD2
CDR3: CASSVSGNPDTQYF
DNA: TGTGCCAGCAGCGTAAGCGGGAATCCAGATACGCAGTATTTT

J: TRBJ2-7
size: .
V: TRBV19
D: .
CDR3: CASSIDIAYEQYF
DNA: TGTGCCAGTAGTATAGATATAGCCTACGAGCAGTACTTC

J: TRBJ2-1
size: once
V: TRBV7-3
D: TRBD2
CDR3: CASSPGREGYNEQFF
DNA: TGTGCCAGCAGCCCAGGGCGGGAGGGATACAATGAGCAGTTCTTC

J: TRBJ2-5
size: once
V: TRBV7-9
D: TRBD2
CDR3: CASSLALGLAGANQETQYF
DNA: TGTGCCAGCAGCTTAGCGTTGGGGCTAGCGGGAGCTAACCAAGAGACCCAGTACTTC

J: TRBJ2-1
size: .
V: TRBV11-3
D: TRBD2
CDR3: CASSQLAGGPGEQFF
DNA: TGTGCCAGCAGCCAACTAGCGGGAGGGCCGGGTGAGCAGTTCTTC

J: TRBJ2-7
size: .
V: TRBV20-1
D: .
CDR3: CSASEEQYF
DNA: TGCAGTGCTAGTGAGGAGCAGTACTTC

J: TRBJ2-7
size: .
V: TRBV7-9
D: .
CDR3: CASSLSRGEEQYF
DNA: TGTGCCAGCAGCTTATCGCGCGGAGAGGAGCAGTACTTC

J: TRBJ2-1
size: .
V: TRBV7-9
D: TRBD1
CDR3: CASSLKTGHGFF
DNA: TGTGCCAGCAGCCTGAAGACAGGGCACGGGTTCTTC

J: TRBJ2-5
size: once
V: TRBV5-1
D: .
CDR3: CASSATTRTEETQYF
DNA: TGCGCCAGCAGCGCAACGACTCGGACTGAAGAGACCCAGTACTTC

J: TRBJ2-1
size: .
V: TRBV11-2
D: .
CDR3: CASSLDPGIERQFF
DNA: TGTGCCAGCAGCTTAGACCCGGGGATCGAGCGGCAGTTCTTC

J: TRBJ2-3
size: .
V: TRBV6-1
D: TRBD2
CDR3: CASELAGGNADTQYF
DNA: TGTGCCAGCGAACTAGCGGGAGGGAACGCAGATACGCAGTATTTT

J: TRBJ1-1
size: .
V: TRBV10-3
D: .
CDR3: CAIRPDSLNTEAFF
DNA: TGTGCCATCAGACCTGACAGTCTGAACACTGAAGCTTTCTTT

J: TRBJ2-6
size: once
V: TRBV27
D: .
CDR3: CASRSVGTGANVLTF
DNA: TGTGCCAGCAGATCCGTCGGGACTGGGGCCAACGTCCTGACTTTC

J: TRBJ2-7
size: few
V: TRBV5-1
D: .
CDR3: CASSSRDTGVREQYF
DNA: TGCGCCAGCAGCTCCCGGGACACCGGTGTACGCGAGCAGTACTTC

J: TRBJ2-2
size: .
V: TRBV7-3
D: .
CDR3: CASSLNSRELRGELFF
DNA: TGTGCCAGCAGCTTAAACTCCAGGGAATTGCGCGGGGAGCTGTTTTTT

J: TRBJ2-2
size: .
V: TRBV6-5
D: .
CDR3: CASSEWQRTGELFF
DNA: TGTGCCAGCAGTGAGTGGCAGCGCACCGGGGAGCTGTTTTTT

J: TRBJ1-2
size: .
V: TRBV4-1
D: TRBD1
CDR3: CASSQGRTGGERGYTF
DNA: TGCGCCAGCAGCCAAGGCCGGACAGGGGGAGAGAGAGGCTACACCTTC

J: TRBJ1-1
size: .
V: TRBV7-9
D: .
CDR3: CASSLGGLGEGAFF
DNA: TGTGCCAGCAGCTTAGGCGGGCTCGGGGAAGGAGCTTTCTTT

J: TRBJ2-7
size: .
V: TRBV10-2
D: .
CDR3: CASSEPVSRSSYEQYF
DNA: TGCGCCAGCAGTGAGCCGGTATCGAGGTCTTCCTACGAGCAGTACTTC

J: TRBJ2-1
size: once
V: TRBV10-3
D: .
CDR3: CAISDRVYVDEQFF
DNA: TGTGCCATCAGTGACAGGGTGTATGTCGATGAGCAGTTCTTC

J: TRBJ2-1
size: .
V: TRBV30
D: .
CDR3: CATRWRLAAGEQFF
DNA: TGTGCCACTAGGTGGCGGCTAGCCGCGGGTGAGCAGTTCTTC

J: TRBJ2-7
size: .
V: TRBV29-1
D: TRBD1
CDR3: CSATRTGSYEQYF
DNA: TGCAGCGCCACAAGGACAGGGTCCTACGAGCAGTACTTC

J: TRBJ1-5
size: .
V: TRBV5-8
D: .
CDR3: CASSPQMYDQPQHF
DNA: TGTGCCAGCAGCCCTCAGATGTATGATCAGCCCCAGCATTTT

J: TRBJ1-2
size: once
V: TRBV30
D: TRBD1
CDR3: CAWSIPGTGGYTF
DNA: TGTGCCTGGAGTATCCCCGGGACAGGTGGCTACACCTTC

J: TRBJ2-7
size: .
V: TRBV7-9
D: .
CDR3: CASSPALGLGLYEQYF
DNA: TGTGCCAGCAGCCCCGCCCTTGGACTGGGTCTCTACGAGCAGTACTTC

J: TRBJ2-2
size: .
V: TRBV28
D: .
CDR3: CASSLHKTGELFF
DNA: TGTGCCAGCAGTTTACACAAAACCGGGGAGCTGTTTTTT

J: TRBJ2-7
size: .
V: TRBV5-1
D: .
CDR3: CASSLQGGRYEQYF
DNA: TGCGCCAGCAGCTTGCAGGGTGGACGGTACGAGCAGTACTTC

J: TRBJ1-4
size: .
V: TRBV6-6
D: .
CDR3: CASSGSGEKLFF
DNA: TGTGCCAGCAGTGGGTCGGGTGAAAAACTGTTTTTT

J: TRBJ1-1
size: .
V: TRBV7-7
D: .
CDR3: CASSPLGEGLNTEAFF
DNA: TGTGCTAGCAGCCCCCTTGGGGAGGGCCTGAACACTGAAGCTTTCTTT

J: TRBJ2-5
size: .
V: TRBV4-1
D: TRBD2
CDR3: CASSQGREQYF
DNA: TGCGCCAGCAGCCAAGGGCGGGAGCAGTACTTC

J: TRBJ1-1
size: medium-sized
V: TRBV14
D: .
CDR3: CASSPDLNTEAFF
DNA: TGTGCCAGCAGCCCGGACTTGAACACTGAAGCTTTCTTT

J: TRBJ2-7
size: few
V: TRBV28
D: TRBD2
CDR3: CASSLRGGLYEQYF
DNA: TGTGCCAGCAGCCTACGGGGGGGGCTGTACGAGCAGTACTTC

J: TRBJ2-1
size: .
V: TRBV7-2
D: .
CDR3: CASSLELGSYNEQFF
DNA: TGTGCCAGCAGCTTAGAGCTAGGGAGTTACAATGAGCAGTTCTTC

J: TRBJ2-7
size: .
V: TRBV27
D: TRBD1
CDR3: CASSPLRDRSYEQYF
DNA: TGTGCCAGCAGTCCTCTCCGGGACAGGTCCTACGAGCAGTACTTC